A single sample is the source of the 29 T cell receptor beta chains below, sequenced in a study of CD4 T cells in relation to SARS-CoV-2 and coronaviruses. Clones were sequenced by immunoSEQ multiplex PCR, and TCRdb holds only the in-frame ones, with some missing. This table has some 19,000 clones, around four fifths appearing once. Before the COVID-19 pandemic, during about 2011-2019, CD4+ T cells were taken from unexposed donors. The cells were cultured for about ten days before CD4+ T cells were isolated. No antigen is known for these receptors. The source material was CD4+ T cells from PBMCs, cultured in vitro. The origin of the receptors is a human donor in good health.

This clone was counted a few times. The rearrangement links TRBV9 to TRBJ2-3, with 7 bases lining up with TRBD2. The V segment lost 0 bases and the J segment 4 bases; nucleotides outside the gene matches: 5. The CDR3 extends over 15 amino acids. CDR1 and CDR2 (germline): SGDLS, YYNGEE. The CDR3 sequence is CASSVVGAGADTQYF. As DNA, the CDR3 is TGTGCCAGCAGCGTAGTTGGGGCGGGAGCAGATACGCAGTATTTT.

The chain joins TRBV5-1 to TRBJ2-1; D not resolved. The CDR3 runs 15 residues. V lost 0 bases to trimming and J lost 5 bases, with 12 bases between them. Germline CDR1 is SGHRS and CDR2 is YFSETQ. This CDR3 reads CASSLGATGNNEQFF. Written as DNA, the CDR3 is TGCGCCAGCAGCTTGGGTGCGACTGGCAACAATGAGCAGTTCTTC.

The V and J genes are TRBV5-6 and TRBJ1-4, with unresolved D. The CDR3 runs to 13 residues. The V gene's germline CDR1 is SGHDT and CDR2 YYEEEE. Deletions cut 4 bases from V and 8 bases from J, with 12 bases between. The CDR3 DNA sequence: TGTGCCAGCAGCCAGCGGGTGGAGGAAAAACTGTTTTTT. It is translated as CASSQRVEEKLFF.

V is TRBV5-1 and J is TRBJ2-5; 10 bases align to TRBD2. J gave up 0 bases and V 0 bases, and 8 bases lay outside the gene matches. This CDR3 is 18 amino acids long. Germline V gives CDR1 SGHRS, CDR2 YFSETQ. In DNA form, the CDR3 reads TGCGCCAGCAGCTTGGGGACGCTAGCGGGAGACTACCAAGAGACCCAGTACTTC. Its translation: CASSLGTLAGDYQETQYF.

The chain employs TRBV9 and TRBJ2-3; 7 bases agree with TRBD2. The CDR3 covers 16 residues. From germline, CDR1 is SGDLS and CDR2 YYNGEE. V was clipped by 4 bases and J by 4 bases; unmatched bases: 12. Here the CDR3 DNA reads TGTGCCAGCAGCCCTCCGGGACGCCGGGGGGCAGATACGCAGTATTTT. The encoded protein is CASSPPGRRGADTQYF.

The chain links TRBV30 to TRBJ1-5, with TRBD1 matching 10 bases. CDR3 length: 15 amino acids. Germline assignment: CDR1 GTSNPN and CDR2 SVGIG (reference sequence). The V gene end was trimmed by 3 bases and the J gene end by 7 bases; junction bases not matched to a gene: 9. CDR3 in DNA: TGTGCCTGGAGCCTGACAGGGGGCGCAACACAGCCCCAGCATTTT. Translating it yields CAWSLTGGATQPQHF. Full variable domain (rest looked up from reference TRBV30 and TRBJ1-5): SQTIHQWPATLVQPVGSPLSLECTVEGTSNPNLYWYRQAAGRGLQLLFYSVGIGQISSEVPQNLSASRPQDRQFILSSKKLLLSDSGFYLCAWSLTGGATQPQHFGDGTRLSIL.

The genes are TRBV5-1 and TRBJ1-5; no clear D. The CDR3 totals 17 residues. The V end lost 0 bases, the J end lost 4 bases, and 17 bases lay between the germline ends. Germline V gene sequence: CDR1 SGHRS, CDR2 YFSETQ. The CDR3 nucleotides are TGCGCCAGCAGCTTGGAGCCGATGTCATATAGGAATCAGCCCCAGCATTTT. Protein sequence: CASSLEPMSYRNQPQHF. The variable domain in full, completed from reference TRBV5-1 and TRBJ1-5, reads KAGVTQTPRYLIKTRGQQVTLSCSPISGHRSVSWYQQTPGQGLQFLFEYFSETQRNKGNFPGRFSGRQFSNSRSEMNVSTLELGDSALYLCASSLEPMSYRNQPQHFGDGTRLSIL.

This sequence joins TRBV10-3 and TRBJ2-7; 10 nucleotides match TRBD1. The CDR3 has 16 residues. Germline loops: CDR1 ENHRY, CDR2 SYGVKD. After removal of 0 bases from V and 4 bases from J, the junction contained 6 bases not matched to a gene. This chain's CDR3 is CAISESETGGGYEQYF. The CDR3 DNA reads as TGTGCCATCAGTGAGTCGGAGACAGGGGGCGGGTACGAGCAGTACTTC.

A few counts support this clone. The chain has TRBV3-1 (or the pseudogene TRBV3-2) and TRBJ2-3, with D tentatively TRBD1 (5 bases). CDR1 is LGHDT and CDR2 is YNNKEL in the germline V gene (reference sequence). Trimming pared 2 bases from V and 2 bases from J, leaving 11 bases between. This CDR3 has 15 amino acids. Written as DNA, the CDR3 is TGTGCCAGCAGCCAAAAAGGGGAAGTCACAGATACGCAGTATTTT. Translation: CASSQKGEVTDTQYF.

The rearrangement uses TRBV10-3 and TRBJ1-2, with 8 nucleotides matching TRBD1. The V gene's germline CDR1 is ENHRY and CDR2 SYGVKD. The CDR3 covers 16 residues. V shed 0 bases and J 2 bases; nucleotides not matched to a gene: 5. The CDR3 loop is CAISESQGAGNYGYTF. CDR3 nucleotide sequence: TGTGCCATCAGTGAGTCTCAGGGGGCGGGAAACTATGGCTACACCTTC.

This clone was seen just once. The chain combines TRBV20-1 with TRBJ2-5, with 7 nucleotides matching TRBD1. J was trimmed by 5 bases and V by 3 bases; bases with no gene match: 15. Germline CDR1 and CDR2: DFQATT and SNEGSKA (reference sequence). The CDR3 length is 16 residues. DNA of the CDR3: TGCAGTGCTAGTTGGGGGACAGTACCCTCCGGGGAGACCCAGTACTTC. Encoded protein: CSASWGTVPSGETQYF.

This chain joins TRBV28 and TRBJ2-6; tentatively, D is TRBD1 or TRBD2 (6 bases each). Deletions cut 6 bases from V and 2 bases from J, with 11 bases between. CDR1 and CDR2 from the germline V gene are MDHEN and SYDVKM. CDR3 size: 15 residues. CDR3 loop: CASSPEGAGANVLTF. The CDR3, as DNA: TGTGCCAGCAGCCCGGAGGGGGCTGGGGCCAACGTCCTGACTTTC.

V and J are TRBV7-9 and TRBJ2-7, with a tentative D call TRBD2 (6 bases). This CDR3 has 14 residues. The V and J ends lost 7 bases and 3 bases respectively, with 16 bases between them. CDR1 is SEHNR, CDR2 FQNEAQ, per germline (reference sequence). CDR3 coding DNA: TGTGCCAGCACCTCGACGGGACTTCACTACGAGCAGTACTTC. Protein: CASTSTGLHYEQYF.

This clone was seen only a few times. The chain is built from TRBV24-1 and TRBJ1-1; 8 bases align to TRBD1. This CDR3 contains 16 residues. After removal of 7 bases from V and 4 bases from J, the junction contained 13 bases not matched to a gene. From germline, CDR1 is KGHDR and CDR2 SFDVKD. CDR3: CATRKDSGGVSTEAFF. The CDR3, as DNA: TGTGCCACCAGGAAAGATTCAGGGGGCGTGAGCACTGAAGCTTTCTTT.

This clone was observed a handful of times. V is TRBV7-2 and J is TRBJ1-1; D call uncertain. This CDR3 spans 13 amino acids. CDR1 is SGHTA, CDR2 FQGNSA, per germline. Trimming left V 3 bases short and J 4 bases short, with 9 bases between. This chain's CDR3 is CASSFRQGTEAFF. DNA of the CDR3: TGTGCCAGCAGCTTCCGCCAAGGCACTGAAGCTTTCTTT.

This chain uses TRBV20-1 with TRBJ2-2; 8 bases fit TRBD2. CDR3 length: 15 residues. V was clipped by 3 bases and J by 6 bases; unmatched bases: 9. Germline CDR1 reads DFQATT; CDR2 reads SNEGSKA (reference sequence). This CDR3 is CSASPSGSLSGELFF. Written as DNA, the CDR3 is TGCAGTGCTAGTCCGAGCGGGAGTTTATCCGGGGAGCTGTTTTTT.

This clone was observed a handful of times. The rearrangement links TRBV6-6 to TRBJ2-3, with unresolved D. Deletions cut 5 bases from V and 2 bases from J, with 8 bases between. This CDR3 has 13 amino acids. CDR1 and CDR2 (germline): MNHNY, SVGAGI (reference sequence). CDR3 in amino acids: CASSRILTDTQYF. CDR3 bases: TGTGCCAGCAGTCGGATTCTCACAGATACGCAGTATTTT.

This chain connects TRBV11-2 to TRBJ1-5; D gene unclear. The V gene lost 1 base and the J gene lost 2 bases, with 6 bases spanning the gap. This CDR3 has 14 residues. CDR1 and CDR2 (germline): SGHAT, FQNNGV. The CDR3 DNA sequence: TGTGCCAGCAGCTTAGTACGTCGCAATCAGCCCCAGCATTTT. Its protein product is CASSLVRRNQPQHF.

This chain uses TRBV6-1 with TRBJ1-1; 10 nucleotides agree with TRBD1. The ends lost 4 bases at V and 3 bases at J; junction bases unmatched: 8. From germline, CDR1 is MNHNS and CDR2 SASEGT. The CDR3 is made up of 16 amino acids. CDR3 nucleotides: TGTGCCAGCAGTGCCACCGGGACAGGGGTTTACACTGAAGCTTTCTTT. As protein: CASSATGTGVYTEAFF.

The chain is built from TRBV30 and TRBJ2-1, with D unresolved. CDR1 and CDR2 (germline): GTSNPN, SVGIG (reference sequence). Trimming removed 2 bases at V and 8 bases at J, with 7 bases between. There are 11 residues in the CDR3. The CDR3 reads CAWSKTYEQFF. The CDR3 bases are TGTGCCTGGAGTAAGACTTATGAGCAGTTCTTC.

CDR3 sequence (DNA): TGCAGCGTTGGGGGGGGGACAGATACGCAGTATTTT. Protein product: CSVGGGTDTQYF. This chain connects TRBV29-1 to TRBJ2-3, with 7 bases that match TRBD2. The CDR3 runs 12 residues. Per germline, CDR1 SQVTM and CDR2 ANQGSEA. V gave up 4 bases and J gave up 3 bases; unmatched junction bases: 1.

This chain connects TRBV9 to TRBJ2-7, with 10 bases lining up with TRBD1. CDR1 is SGDLS, CDR2 YYNGEE, per germline. This CDR3 comprises 15 residues. After removal of 4 bases from V and 7 bases from J, the junction contained 11 bases not matched to a gene. The CDR3 sequence: CASSPPTGGAGEQYF. The DNA for the CDR3 is TGTGCCAGCAGCCCGCCGACAGGGGGCGCGGGGGAGCAGTACTTC.

V and J are TRBV19 and TRBJ1-6, with a possible D match to TRBD1 (5 bases). V shed 7 bases and J shed 5 bases, with 9 bases lying between them. This CDR3 has 13 amino acids. From germline, CDR1 is LNHDA and CDR2 SQIVND (reference sequence). CDR3 DNA: TGTGCCAGTACCCAACAGGATAATTCACCCCTCCACTTT. Protein sequence: CASTQQDNSPLHF. Supplemented by reference TRBV19 and TRBJ1-6, the full variable domain reads DGGITQSPKYLFRKEGQNVTLSCEQNLNHDAMYWYRQDPGQGLRLIYYSQIVNDFQKGDIAEGYSVSREKKESFPLTVTSAQKNPTAFYLCASTQQDNSPLHFGNGTRLTVT.

A few counts support this clone. In DNA, the CDR3 is TGTGCCAGCAGCTTAGATCTGACCGGGGAGCTGTTTTTT. Amino acids: CASSLDLTGELFF. The V call is TRBV7-9, the J call TRBJ2-2, with unresolved D. Germline V gene data show CDR1 as SEHNR and CDR2 as FQNEAQ (reference sequence). V was clipped by 1 base and J by 5 bases, with 5 bases between them. The CDR3 has 13 residues.

The rearrangement uses TRBV5-5 and TRBJ1-1; D is perhaps TRBD1 (6 bases). This CDR3 contains 16 residues. V shed 4 bases and J shed 3 bases, with 19 bases lying between them. Germline values: CDR1 SGHKS, CDR2 YYEKEE (reference sequence). The CDR3 bases are TGTGCCAGCAGCGTTCAAGGGGGTGGGGGCTACACTGAAGCTTTCTTT. This translates into CASSVQGGGGYTEAFF.

The chain uses TRBV19 and TRBJ2-7; 9 nucleotides match TRBD2. The CDR3 contains 15 residues. V lost 6 bases, J lost 4 bases, and 10 bases stayed unmatched. CDR1 and CDR2 (germline): LNHDA, SQIVND (reference sequence). The CDR3 sequence: CASRKGLAVSYEQYF. Written as DNA, the CDR3 is TGTGCCAGTAGAAAGGGACTAGCCGTCTCTTACGAGCAGTACTTC.

This CDR3 reads CASRRTGSGANVLTF. DNA of the CDR3: TGTGCCAGCCGAAGGACAGGGTCTGGGGCCAACGTCCTGACTTTC. The rearrangement links TRBV19 to TRBJ2-6; 8 nucleotides line up with TRBD1. Looked up from germline, CDR1 is LNHDA and CDR2 is SQIVND (reference sequence). The V segment lost 9 bases and the J segment 1 base; nucleotides outside the gene matches: 5. The CDR3 totals 15 residues.

The rearrangement joins TRBV5-1 to TRBJ1-1, with a weak D call TRBD1 (6 bases). Trimming took off 3 bases at V and 4 bases at J, with 13 bases between the two ends. The V gene's germline CDR1 is SGHRS and CDR2 YFSETQ. This CDR3 region has 14 residues. CDR3 region: CASSSPVGGTEAFF. In DNA, the CDR3 is TGCGCCAGCAGCTCGCCCGTAGGGGGCACTGAAGCTTTCTTT.

The gene calls are TRBV25-1 and TRBJ2-6; D may be TRBD2 (5 bases). CDR3 length: 16 residues. Trimming cost V 8 bases and J 2 bases, with 16 bases left between them. Germline V CDR1 and CDR2: MGHDK, SYGVNS. Written as DNA, the CDR3 is TGTGCCAGCCTCGCAGATCCGGGGACTGGGGCCAACGTCCTGACTTTC. Its protein product is CASLADPGTGANVLTF. Full variable domain (outside the CDR3, taken from reference TRBV25-1 and TRBJ2-6): EADIYQTPRYLVIGTGKKITLECSQTMGHDKMYWYQQDPGMELHLIHYSYGVNSTEKGDLSSESTVSRIRTEHFPLTLESARPSHTSQYLCASLADPGTGANVLTFGAGSRLTVL.